This T cell receptor (beta chain) was recorded in a study of shared clonotypes between healthy human individuals. Study as a whole: Per donor, CD8 memory used one plate, CD8 naive used two, CD4 memory used three and CD4 naive used three. Findings and limits, study-wide: Blood was the only sampled material, and tissue repertoires likely differ.

Repertoires were generated with immunoSEQ multiplex PCR, while TCRdb's copy carries only in-frame clones and drops some. The sample holds around 1.5 million clones, 95% to 99% seen once. Deletions cut 1 base from V and 2 bases from J, with 13 bases between. The CDR3 has 16 residues. Germline CDR1 ENHRY, CDR2 SYGVKD. Details on this clone: Antigen: not known.

The sequenced material came from naive CD4+ T cells sorted from blood. Subset of the sample: CD45RA+ positively selected. The receptor was derived from a man aged 30 to 39 in good health. The V and J genes are TRBV10-3 and TRBJ2-3, with D uncertain. CDR3 sequence reads: CAISEFRTTSTDTQYF. CDR3 DNA sequence: TGTGCCATCAGTGAGTTTAGGACCACGTCCACAGATACGCAGTATTTT.